This is a list of T cell receptor beta chains from one sample in a study of T-cell reconstitution after alpha-beta-depleted transplantation in children. TCRdb reprocessed the PCR reads via MiXCR and lists one record per CDR3 protein. The sample has around 270,000 distinct CDR3 sequences; less than 9.5% are singletons. The source material was peripheral blood, sampled 360 days after TCRalphabeta/CD19-depleted stem cell transplant. The receptors shown here come from a female patient aged 2-9 years who had a stem cell transplant for Fanconi anemia, so the T cells may come from the graft donor. The CDR3 runs from the conserved cysteine through the conserved F or W. Each record gives: clone size, J gene, CDR3 length, D gene, V gene, CDR3 DNA, CDR3 protein. D genes are given only for firm matches. A clone size is listed for some rows: how often the clone was seen (once, few, many), or a class if it is expanded.

few	TRBJ1-2	15	.	TRBV3-1	TGTGCCAGCAGCCAATACCGGGGCCTCCACTATGGCTACACCTTC	CASSQYRGLHYGYTF
many	TRBJ1-1	13	.	TRBV12-3/TRBV12-4	TGTGCCAGCAGTCTGGTGGGACACACTGAAGCTTTCTTT	CASSLVGHTEAFF
many	TRBJ1-5	14	TRBD1	TRBV7-2	TGTGCCAGCAGCCCCGATGACAGGGAGAGGCCCCAGCATTTT	CASSPDDRERPQHF
.	TRBJ1-2	12	.	TRBV6-5	TGTGCCAGCAGAGGGGACGGCTATGGCTACACCTTC	CASRGDGYGYTF
many	TRBJ2-5	15	.	TRBV6-2/TRBV6-3	TGTGCCAGCAGTTACTCGGCAGGGATCCAAGAGACCCAGTACTTC	CASSYSAGIQETQYF
.	TRBJ1-5	15	.	TRBV19	TGTGCCAGTAGGATTGCAGGGTATAGCAATCAGCCCCAGCATTTT	CASRIAGYSNQPQHF
many	TRBJ1-2	13	TRBD1	TRBV7-3	TGTGCCAGCAGTAAGGACAGGAACTATGGCTACACCTTC	CASSKDRNYGYTF
.	TRBJ2-7	13	.	TRBV10-2	TGCGCCACCAGCCAACAGGTCCCCTACGAGCAGTACTTC	CATSQQVPYEQYF
.	TRBJ2-7	14	.	TRBV2	TGTGCCAGCAGTGCGGACTACCGGGCCTACGAGCAGTACTTC	CASSADYRAYEQYF
many	TRBJ2-3	12	.	TRBV2	TGTGCCAGCAGTGTACAGTCAGATACGCAGTATTTT	CASSVQSDTQYF
many	TRBJ1-2	13	.	TRBV28	TGTGCCAGCAGACAGACAGAAACCTATGGCTACACCTTC	CASRQTETYGYTF
many	TRBJ2-2	14	TRBD2	TRBV6-5	TGTGCCAGCAGTTACTGGGGGGGGACCGGGGAGCTGTTTTTT	CASSYWGGTGELFF
.	TRBJ2-7	14	TRBD1	TRBV27	TGTGCCAGCAGCCCAACCGGGACAGGGGTCGAGCAGTACTTC	CASSPTGTGVEQYF
many	TRBJ2-1	12	.	TRBV29-1	TGCAGCGTTGCCGGAGGAGAGAATGAGCAGTTCTTC	CSVAGGENEQFF
many	TRBJ1-1	13	.	TRBV7-3	TGTGCCAGCAGCTTTTATTCCGGCACTGAAGCTTTCTTT	CASSFYSGTEAFF
many	TRBJ2-5	12	.	TRBV20-1	TGCAGTGCCCTGGACTCTCCAGGGACCCAGTACTTC	CSALDSPGTQYF
many	TRBJ1-2	13	.	TRBV5-1	TGCGCCAGCAGCGGCACAGGGTTGGATGGCTACACCTTC	CASSGTGLDGYTF
many	TRBJ1-1	11	.	TRBV6-1	TGTGCCAGCATTAAGAACACTGAAGCTTTCTTT	CASIKNTEAFF
few	TRBJ2-1	16	.	TRBV21-1	TGTGCCAGCAGCAACCCTAGCGGGGGGGCCCTAAATGAGCAGTTCTTC	CASSNPSGGALNEQFF
many	TRBJ1-2	13	.	TRBV28	TGTGCCAGCAGACCCCGGGGCCTGCATGGCTACACCTTC	CASRPRGLHGYTF
many	TRBJ2-1	13	TRBD1	TRBV25-1	TGTGCCAGCAGTGTTAGGGGGCTCAATGAGCAGTTCTTC	CASSVRGLNEQFF
.	TRBJ2-5	12	TRBD2	TRBV7-2	TGTGCCAGCAGCCCTGGCGCGGGGGCCCAGTACTTC	CASSPGAGAQYF
many	TRBJ2-7	13	TRBD1	TRBV20-1	TGCAGTGCTCACGGACAGGGAAACTACGAGCAGTACTTC	CSAHGQGNYEQYF
many	TRBJ2-7	17	.	TRBV11-2	TGTGCCAGCAGCTTAGTAACCCAGCATCCGGGGGCCTACGAGCAGTACTTC	CASSLVTQHPGAYEQYF
many	TRBJ2-7	15	TRBD2	TRBV7-9	TGTGCCAGCAGCGCTAGACTAGCGGCGGTCTACGAGCAGTACTTC	CASSARLAAVYEQYF
few	TRBJ2-1	15	.	TRBV18	TGTGCCAGCTCACCACCCGGGACGGTTTGGAATGAGCAGTTCTTC	CASSPPGTVWNEQFF
many	TRBJ1-2	16	TRBD1	TRBV5-1	TGCGCCAGCAGCTTGGCCGGGACAGGGGGCGCGTCTGGCTACACCTTC	CASSLAGTGGASGYTF
many	TRBJ2-7	14	TRBD1	TRBV20-1	TGCAGTGCTAGCCGGACAGGGGGAAGCTACGAGCAGTACTTC	CSASRTGGSYEQYF
many	TRBJ2-7	15	.	TRBV7-8	TGTGCCAGCAGCTTATCTCACCAAAGCTCCTACGAGCAGTACTTC	CASSLSHQSSYEQYF
many	TRBJ1-1	15	.	TRBV7-8	TGTGCCAGCAGCTTAACCGCGACAGTGAACACTGAAGCTTTCTTT	CASSLTATVNTEAFF
many	TRBJ2-3	14	TRBD1	TRBV25-1	TGTGCCAGCAGTGGGACAGGGGGCACAGATACGCAGTATTTT	CASSGTGGTDTQYF
many	TRBJ2-1	14	.	TRBV9	TGTGCCAGCAGCGTAGCTACTTGGAGCAATGAGCAGTTCTTC	CASSVATWSNEQFF
many	TRBJ2-7	15	.	TRBV12-3/TRBV12-4	TGTGCCAGCAGTTCCACAGGGAATCTTGCCTACGAGCAGTACTTC	CASSSTGNLAYEQYF
many	TRBJ2-2	17	TRBD2	TRBV9	TGTGCCAGCAGCGTAGCGCCTAGCGGGAGGGCCTTCGGGGAGCTGTTTTTT	CASSVAPSGRAFGELFF
many	TRBJ2-1	17	TRBD2	TRBV20-1	TGCAGTGCTAGAGATTGGCGGGGGGGTAGCTCCTACAATGAGCAGTTCTTC	CSARDWRGGSSYNEQFF
few	TRBJ2-3	15	.	TRBV6-5	TGTGCCAGCAGTTACTCGGTTGGCAGTACAGATACGCAGTATTTT	CASSYSVGSTDTQYF
many	TRBJ2-1	14	TRBD2	TRBV12-3/TRBV12-4	TGTGCCAGCAGTTTTTGGCGGGAGGAAAATGAGCAGTTCTTC	CASSFWREENEQFF
many	TRBJ1-6	15	.	TRBV20-1	TGCAGTGCTTGGGACGGGAGCTCCTATAATTCACCCCTCCACTTT	CSAWDGSSYNSPLHF
.	TRBJ2-7	14	.	TRBV27	TGTGCCAGCAGTCAAATAGCCCCACCTTACGAGCAGTACTTC	CASSQIAPPYEQYF
many	TRBJ2-3	17	TRBD1	TRBV20-1	TGCAGTGCTAGAGAGACAGGGTCGAGCGAGTTAACAGATACGCAGTATTTT	CSARETGSSELTDTQYF
.	TRBJ1-4	11	.	TRBV2	TGTGCCAGCAGTGAATCTGGTTGGCTGTTTTTT	CASSESGWLFF
many	TRBJ2-2	14	.	TRBV5-1	TGCGCCAGCAGCTTCGGGAAAGCATCCGGGGAGCTGTTTTTT	CASSFGKASGELFF
many	TRBJ2-7	14	.	TRBV12-3/TRBV12-4	TGTGCCAGCAGTTCTACGGTGCATCTCCACGAGCAGTACTTC	CASSSTVHLHEQYF
.	TRBJ2-2	18	TRBD1	TRBV30	TGTGCCTGGATTAAACCGGGACAGGGAAGGGCGAACACCGGGGAGCTGTTTTTT	CAWIKPGQGRANTGELFF
many	TRBJ1-1	15	.	TRBV10-3	TGTGCCATCAGTGTGGCGGGGGGGACGAACACTGAAGCTTTCTTT	CAISVAGGTNTEAFF
few	TRBJ2-1	14	.	TRBV9	TGTGCCAGCAGCCCGGGCCTAGGGGACAATGAGCAGTTCTTC	CASSPGLGDNEQFF
many	TRBJ2-3	15	.	TRBV27	TGTGCCAGCAGTCCCAAGACAGGAATTACAGATACGCAGTATTTT	CASSPKTGITDTQYF
many	TRBJ1-4	11	.	TRBV28	TGTGCCAGCAGTTTCGGTGAAAAACTGTTTTTT	CASSFGEKLFF
many	TRBJ1-1	13	.	TRBV7-9	TGTGCCAGCAGCAAATACAGCTACACTGAAGCTTTCTTT	CASSKYSYTEAFF
few	TRBJ1-1	13	.	TRBV5-6	TGTGCCAGCAGCTTGGCCCGAGAGACTGAAGCTTTCTTT	CASSLARETEAFF
few	TRBJ2-5	17	.	TRBV7-8	TGTGCCAGCAGCTTTGGAACAGCCGTCAACTTCCAAGAGACCCAGTACTTC	CASSFGTAVNFQETQYF
.	TRBJ2-7	15	.	TRBV30	TGTGCCTGGAGTGCCGCGACAAAGCGTCCAGACGAGCAGTACTTC	CAWSAATKRPDEQYF
many	TRBJ2-2	16	.	TRBV15	TGTGCCACCAGCAGAGACAACGGAATTAACACCGGGGAGCTGTTTTTT	CATSRDNGINTGELFF